Sequencing of this TCR beta chain was carried out in a study of T cell responses to AZD1222 COVID-19 vaccine. Regarding the study as a whole: Among the donors, most were white British and more were female, and clonal diversity was possibly underestimated. The number of AZD1222 recipients seropositive at baseline was only six. When two AZD1222 doses had been given, Spike-specific TCR breadth and depth rose.

The CDR3 loop spans 14 amino acids. Between the trimmed V and J ends, which lost 0 bases and 5 bases, there was a span of 12 bases. Germline-derived CDR1 and CDR2 are GTSNPN and SVGIG (reference sequence). Remarks on this clone: Its target is not known.

Assay: immunoSEQ multiplex PCR; the TCRdb copy retains only in-frame clones and omits some. The sample consists of 95,000 to 130,000 clones, roughly 87% of them appearing once. This chain uses TRBV30 with TRBJ2-3; D is unclear. The clonotype originates from an adult in good health. The specimen was peripheral blood, collected on day 0 of AZD1222 vaccination. The CDR3 here is CAWSVGSGLDTQYF. DNA for the CDR3: TGTGCCTGGAGTGTCGGGTCGGGCCTAGATACGCAGTATTTT.